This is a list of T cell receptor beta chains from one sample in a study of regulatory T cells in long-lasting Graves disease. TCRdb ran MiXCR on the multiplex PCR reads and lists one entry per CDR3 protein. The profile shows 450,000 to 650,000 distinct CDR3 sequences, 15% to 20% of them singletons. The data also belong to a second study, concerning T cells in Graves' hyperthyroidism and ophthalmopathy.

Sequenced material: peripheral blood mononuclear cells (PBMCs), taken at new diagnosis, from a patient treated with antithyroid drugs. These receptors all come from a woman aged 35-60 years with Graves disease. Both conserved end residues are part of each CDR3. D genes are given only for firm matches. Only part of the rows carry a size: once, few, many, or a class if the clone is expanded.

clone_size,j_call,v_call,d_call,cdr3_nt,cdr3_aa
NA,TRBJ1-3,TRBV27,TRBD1,TGTGCCACAAGGGGGCCGGGAAACACCATATATTTT,CATRGPGNTIYF
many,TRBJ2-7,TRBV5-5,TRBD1,TGTGCCAGCAGCCAGGGGGCAGGGAGAACCTACGAGCAGTACTTC,CASSQGAGRTYEQYF
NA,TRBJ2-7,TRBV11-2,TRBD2,TGTGCCAGCAGCTGGGGGACTAGCGACTACGAGCAGTACTTC,CASSWGTSDYEQYF
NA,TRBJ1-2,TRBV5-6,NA,TGTGCCAGCATGCTGCGTCCAGGCTTCTATGGCTACACCTTC,CASMLRPGFYGYTF
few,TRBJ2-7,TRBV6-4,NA,TGTGCCAGCAGCCACCTACACCGCACTTTAAGATACGAGCAGTACTTC,CASSHLHRTLRYEQYF
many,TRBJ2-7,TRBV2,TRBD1,TGTGCCAGCAGTGCTAGGGGGCCGGCCTACGAGCAGTACTTC,CASSARGPAYEQYF
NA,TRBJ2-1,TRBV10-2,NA,TGCGCCAGCAGTGAGTCGCTGGGAAATGAGCAGTTCTTC,CASSESLGNEQFF
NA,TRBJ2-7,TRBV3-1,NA,TGTGCCAGCAGCCAAGATCAAACCGTCGAGCAGTACTTC,CASSQDQTVEQYF
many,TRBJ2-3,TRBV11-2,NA,TGTGCCAGCAGCCCTTTCCCCAGCGGTTCTTCAGTCGCAGATACGCAGTATTTT,CASSPFPSGSSVADTQYF
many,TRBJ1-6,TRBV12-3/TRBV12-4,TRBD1,TGTGCCAGCAGTCCCTCGGACAGGGTCGATTCACCCCTCCACTTT,CASSPSDRVDSPLHF
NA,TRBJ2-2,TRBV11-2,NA,TGTGCCAGCAGCCGAGGAGTGGCCGGGGAGCTGTTTTTT,CASSRGVAGELFF
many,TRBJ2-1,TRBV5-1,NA,TGCGCCAGCAGCTTGGCGGAGTCACCCTACAATGAGCAGTTCTTC,CASSLAESPYNEQFF
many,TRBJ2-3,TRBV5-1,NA,TGCGCCAGCAGTAAGGGGGGGATCGCCTCCACAGATACGCAGTATTTT,CASSKGGIASTDTQYF
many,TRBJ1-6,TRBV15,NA,TGTGCCACCAGCAGACGGGACGGTTCTTTGGCCTATAATTCACCCCTCCACTTT,CATSRRDGSLAYNSPLHF
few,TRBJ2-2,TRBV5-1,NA,TGCGCCAGCAGCCCGGGACCCGCGAACACCGGGGAGCTGTTTTTT,CASSPGPANTGELFF
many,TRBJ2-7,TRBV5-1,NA,TGTGCCAGCAGCTTGGATGGATATACCTACGAGCAGTACTTC,CASSLDGYTYEQYF
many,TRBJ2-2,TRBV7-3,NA,TGTGCCAGCAGCCCCATGGTTTCCGGGGAGCTGTTTTTT,CASSPMVSGELFF
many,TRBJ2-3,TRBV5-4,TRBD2,TGTGCCAGCAGCCCCCATCGGGGGGAGACAGATACGCAGTATTTT,CASSPHRGETDTQYF
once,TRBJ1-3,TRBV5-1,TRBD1,TGCGCCAGCAGCCGGACAGGGGGCGGTGGAAACACCATATATTTT,CASSRTGGGGNTIYF
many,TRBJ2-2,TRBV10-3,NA,TGTGCCATCAGTGAGGAGCCGCGGGGATGGACCGGGGAGCTGTTTTTT,CAISEEPRGWTGELFF
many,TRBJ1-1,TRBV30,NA,TGTGCCTGGAGTTTAGACAGTTTTAAGGTTGAAGCTTTCTTT,CAWSLDSFKVEAFF
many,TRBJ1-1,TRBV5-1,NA,TGCGCCAGCAGCCCAATGATACCGAACACTGAAGCTTTCTTT,CASSPMIPNTEAFF
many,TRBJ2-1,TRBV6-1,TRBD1,TGTGCCGTCCGGGCGGGGACAGGGTTTAACAATGAGCAGTTCTTC,CAVRAGTGFNNEQFF
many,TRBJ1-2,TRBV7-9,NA,TGTGCCAGCAGCCCACGGGTCACCACTTCCATGGGCTATGGCTACACCTTC,CASSPRVTTSMGYGYTF
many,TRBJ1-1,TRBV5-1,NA,TGCGCCAGCAGTCACGGTCACACTGAAGCTTTCTTT,CASSHGHTEAFF
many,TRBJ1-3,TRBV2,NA,TGTGCCAGCAGTGTCTTCGGAGCTGGAAACACCATATATTTT,CASSVFGAGNTIYF
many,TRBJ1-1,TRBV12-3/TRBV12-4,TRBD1,TGTGCCAGCAGTTTATGGACAGGGAGCACTGAAGCTTTCTTT,CASSLWTGSTEAFF
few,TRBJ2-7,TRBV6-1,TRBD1,TGTGCCAGCAGGGATACAGGGGGCGGGGGCCGGTACTTC,CASRDTGGGGRYF
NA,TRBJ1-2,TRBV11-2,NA,TGTGCCAGCAGCTTAAACGGGTTTGAGGGCTACACCTTT,CASSLNGFEGYTF
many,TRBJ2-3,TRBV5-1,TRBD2,TGCGCCAGCAGCTTGGATAGAGCGGGGGGCGGTAGAGATACGCAGTATTTT,CASSLDRAGGGRDTQYF
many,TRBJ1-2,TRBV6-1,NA,TGTGCCAGCACTACAGAGAACTATGGCTACACCTTC,CASTTENYGYTF
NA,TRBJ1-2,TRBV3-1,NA,TGTGCCAGCAGCCAAGATCTCGGTCGGGGGCCCTATGGCTACACCTTC,CASSQDLGRGPYGYTF
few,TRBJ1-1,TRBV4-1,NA,TGCGCCAGCAGCCCTCCCCTTGGCCGGGGAGGCACTGAAGCTTACTTT,CASSPPLGRGGTEAYF
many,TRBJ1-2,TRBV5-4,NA,TGTGCCAGCAGCTACATAGAGTGGGCCTATGGCTACACCTTC,CASSYIEWAYGYTF
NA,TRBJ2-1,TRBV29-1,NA,TGCAGCGGGGGGCGATGGGGTCATGAGCAGTTCTTC,CSGGRWGHEQFF
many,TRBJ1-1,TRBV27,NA,TGTGCCAGCAGTTTCTTGACCCCCGGGGACACTGAAGCTTTCTTT,CASSFLTPGDTEAFF
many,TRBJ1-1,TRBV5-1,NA,TGCGCCAGCAGCTCACCGGGCCATTGGAACACTGAAGCTTTCTTT,CASSSPGHWNTEAFF
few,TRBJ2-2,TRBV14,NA,TGTGCCAGCAGCCATCCCTCGTTTCAGGAAAACACCGGGGAGCTGTTTTTT,CASSHPSFQENTGELFF
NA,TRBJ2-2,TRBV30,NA,TGTGCCTGGACTGGACAGCGGGGCACCGGGGAGCTGTTTTTT,CAWTGQRGTGELFF
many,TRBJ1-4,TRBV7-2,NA,TGTGCCAGCAGCTTCGACAGTTATGAAAAACTGTTTTTT,CASSFDSYEKLFF
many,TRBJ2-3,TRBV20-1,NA,TGCAGTGCTAGAGAATCCCTTGCTACGCAGTATTTT,CSARESLATQYF
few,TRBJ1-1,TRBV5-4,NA,TGTGCCAGCAGCTTCCCGGGGGGGGGTCCGAACACTGAAGCTTTCTTT,CASSFPGGGPNTEAFF